The 13 T cell receptor beta chains listed next were all sequenced from one sample in a study of T-cell reconstitution after alpha-beta-depleted transplantation in children (dated by TCRdb to between 2015 and 2016). Interpreted using the paper, the treatment or condition label stands for: allogeneic hematopoietic cell transplantation with graft depleted of TCRalphabeta T cells and CD19 B cells. The library was built by means of PCR. TCRdb names Illumina HiSeq 2500 as the instrument used. TCR library preparation used molecular barcoding, with unique molecular identifiers applied to normalize quantification of the TCRbeta repertoire. In-frame beta chains were kept once TCRdb had trimmed the public reads at Q25 with fastp and called clones with MiXCR. Merged by CDR3 protein, the rows form single entries marked with the most common genes and DNA. The sample table lists fewer than 1 million distinct CDR3 sequences, roughly 15% of them with a count of one. Of the sample, approximately 4.5% falls within the top ten clones.

Sequencing was performed on PBMCs, mostly from graft donor cells, taken 360 days after TCRalphabeta/CD19-depleted stem cell transplant. These receptors all stem from a male patient between 5 and 17 years old who had a stem cell transplant for acute lymphoblastic leukemia, so the T cells may come from the graft donor.

This clonotype turned up a few times. J is TRBJ2-1 and V is TRBV3-1; possibly TRBD2 for D (6 bases). This CDR3 has 18 residues. The germline V gene encodes CDR1 LGHDT and CDR2 YNNKEL (reference sequence). The V end lost 1 base, the J end lost 8 bases, and 24 bases lay between the germline ends. CDR3 nucleotides: TGTGCCAGCAGCCAAGGGGGATCAGCGGGTCCCCCCGGCCATGAGCAGTTCTTC. Translation gives CASSQGGSAGPPGHEQFF.

The table lists this clonotype with many counts. The rearrangement uses TRBV5-1 and TRBJ2-1; 11 bases agree with TRBD2. The CDR3 is 14 amino acids. Per germline, CDR1 SGHRS and CDR2 YFSETQ. Trimming at V came to 4 bases and at J to 5 bases, leaving 2 bases not matched to a gene. CDR3 DNA sequence: TGCGCCAGCAGCCCGGGACTAGCGGACAATGAGCAGTTCTTC. This encodes CASSPGLADNEQFF.

This clonotype was picked up many times. V and J are TRBV5-1 and TRBJ2-1; 10 nucleotides line up with TRBD2. Germline values: CDR1 SGHRS, CDR2 YFSETQ. Germline trimming cut 2 bases from V and 9 bases from J; bases unmatched to any gene: 17. The CDR3 loop spans 18 amino acids. CDR3 sequence: CASSFTPSGLAGVIEQFF. The CDR3 region has the DNA TGCGCCAGCAGCTTCACTCCTAGCGGGCTAGCGGGAGTTATTGAGCAGTTCTTC.

Ten or more counts support this clonotype. The rearrangement joins TRBV7-9 to TRBJ2-7; 8 positions match TRBD1. After removal of 5 bases from V and 0 bases from J, the junction contained 9 bases not matched to a gene. Germline lookup yields CDR1 SEHNR and CDR2 FQNEAQ (reference sequence). CDR3 length: 16 amino acids. CDR3 amino acids: CASSPQGQDLSYEQYF. The CDR3 bases are TGTGCCAGCAGCCCCCAGGGACAGGACCTCTCCTACGAGCAGTACTTC. The whole variable domain, filled in from reference TRBV7-9 and TRBJ2-7, reads DTGVSQNPRHKITKRGQNVTFRCDPISEHNRLYWYRQTLGQGPEFLTYFQNEAQLEKSRLLSDRFSAERPKGSFSTLEIQRTEQGDSAMYLCASSPQGQDLSYEQYFGPGTRLTVT.

The chain combines TRBV4-1 with TRBJ2-1; 8 nucleotides match TRBD1. Looked up from germline, CDR1 is MGHRA and CDR2 is YSYEKL. This CDR3 spans 17 amino acids. Unmatched junction bases numbered 5, after V lost 1 base and J lost 0 bases. The DNA of the CDR3 is TGCGCCAGCAGCCAAGTAATCCAGGGGGCCTCCTACAATGAGCAGTTCTTC. Amino acids: CASSQVIQGASYNEQFF.

The chain carries TRBV4-1 and TRBJ2-3, with 11 nucleotides matching TRBD2. The V gene's germline CDR1 is MGHRA and CDR2 YSYEKL. V shed 1 base and J 7 bases; nucleotides not matched to a gene: 22. This CDR3 has 21 residues. In DNA, the CDR3 is TGCGCCAGCAGCCAAGGGCTGGAGCTAGCGGGAGGCCCACCGCGGATAAATACGCAGTATTTT. This sequence encodes CASSQGLELAGGPPRINTQYF.

In its sample, this clonotype was seen a few times. The chain combines TRBV3-1 with TRBJ2-7; D not resolved. The CDR3 is made up of 17 amino acids. Trimming shortened V by 4 bases and J by 0 bases, and 19 bases separated the two germline ends. Germline values: CDR1 LGHDT, CDR2 YNNKEL (reference sequence). This CDR3 is CASSPTPRTRSSYEQYF. CDR3 DNA: TGTGCCAGCAGCCCAACCCCCCGGACCAGAAGCTCCTACGAGCAGTACTTC.

The chain recombines TRBV11-1 with TRBJ1-2, with TRBD1 matching over 11 bases. Germline values: CDR1 SGHAT, CDR2 FQDESV (reference sequence). V trimming: 5 bases; J trimming: 4 bases; junction bases outside the gene matches: 15. The CDR3 has 18 residues. The CDR3 here is CASSPRTGGLPRVYGYTF. The CDR3 region has the DNA TGTGCCAGCAGCCCAAGGACAGGGGGCCTTCCTAGGGTCTATGGCTACACCTTC.

This clonotype was counted between two and nine times. V usage is TRBV20-1 and J usage is TRBJ2-7; 13 nucleotides agree with TRBD2. Germline loops: CDR1 DFQATT, CDR2 SNEGSKA (reference sequence). This CDR3 is built from 16 residues. Germline trimming cut 7 bases from V and 1 base from J; bases unmatched to any gene: 10. The CDR3, as DNA: TGCAGTGTCAATTGGCCGGGACTAGCGGGATCCTACGAGCAGTACTTC. It is translated as CSVNWPGLAGSYEQYF.

This clonotype was seen a handful of times. This chain links TRBV4-1 with TRBJ1-3; the D is unclear. The CDR3 sequence is 14 residues long. CDR1 is MGHRA and CDR2 is YSYEKL in the germline V gene. Trimming shortened V by 6 bases and J by 2 bases, and 11 bases separated the two germline ends. In nucleotides, the CDR3 is TGCGCCAGCAGGTCAACGTCCGCTGGAAACACCATATATTTT. Its translation: CASRSTSAGNTIYF.

V gene TRBV29-1 combines with J gene TRBJ1-3; unclear D gene. The CDR3 sequence is 13 residues long. With 6 bases removed from V and 0 bases from J, the gap between germline ends came to 9 bases. The V gene's germline CDR1 is SQVTM and CDR2 ANQGSEA. This chain's CDR3 is CSVIRYSGNTIYF. Written as DNA, the CDR3 is TGCAGCGTGATTCGATACTCTGGAAACACCATATATTTT.

This clonotype was picked up a small number of times. The chain couples TRBV12-3 or TRBV12-4 to TRBJ2-2, with D perhaps being TRBD1 or TRBD2 (5 bases each). The CDR3 spans 16 residues. Trimming took off 7 bases at V and 0 bases at J, with 15 bases between the two ends. CDR3 residues: CASTSEGRANTGELFF. Here the CDR3 DNA reads TGTGCCAGCACCTCCGAGGGGAGAGCGAACACCGGGGAGCTGTTTTTT.

This clonotype has at least ten counts. The rearrangement uses TRBV7-3 and TRBJ2-3; 7 bases are a match to TRBD2. CDR1 is SGHTA, CDR2 FQGTGA, per germline. Trimming removed 5 bases from V and 4 bases from J; junction bases left unmatched: 18. The CDR3 loop spans 18 amino acids. CDR3 protein: CASSLNQAGLSRADTQYF. The CDR3 nucleotides read TGTGCCAGCAGCCTGAATCAAGCGGGGCTCAGCCGTGCAGATACGCAGTATTTT.